This T cell receptor beta chain is drawn from a study of T cell repertoires in cytomegalovirus infection. About the research overall: Carrying CMV and the relevant HLA type showed in public TCR beta signatures. Study results and limitations: CMV-specific TCR beta clonotypes restricted by HLA-C were the ones dominating the ex vivo response. Public TCR beta family frequency separated CMV-and-HLA carriers, including in an independent cohort.

Each CDR3 protein is one row after TCRdb ran MiXCR on the reads. The table shows roughly 300,000 distinct CDR3 sequences, with over 20% occurring only once. Looked up from germline, CDR1 is SGHTA and CDR2 is FQGNSA. V was shortened by 10 bases and J by 4 bases, with 13 bases between the two germline ends. The length of the CDR3 is 13 residues. This clonotype has ten or more counts. Its antigen is unknown. The receptor was isolated from a human donor in good health (CMV status not recorded). Some clones in this sample may be carry-over from other donors' samples. The specimen was PBMCs. This chain joins TRBV7-2 and TRBJ2-2, with D uncertain. CDR3 sequence reads: CATYPSGTGELFF. CDR3 nucleotides: TGTGCCACCTATCCCTCTGGCACCGGGGAGCTGTTTTTT.